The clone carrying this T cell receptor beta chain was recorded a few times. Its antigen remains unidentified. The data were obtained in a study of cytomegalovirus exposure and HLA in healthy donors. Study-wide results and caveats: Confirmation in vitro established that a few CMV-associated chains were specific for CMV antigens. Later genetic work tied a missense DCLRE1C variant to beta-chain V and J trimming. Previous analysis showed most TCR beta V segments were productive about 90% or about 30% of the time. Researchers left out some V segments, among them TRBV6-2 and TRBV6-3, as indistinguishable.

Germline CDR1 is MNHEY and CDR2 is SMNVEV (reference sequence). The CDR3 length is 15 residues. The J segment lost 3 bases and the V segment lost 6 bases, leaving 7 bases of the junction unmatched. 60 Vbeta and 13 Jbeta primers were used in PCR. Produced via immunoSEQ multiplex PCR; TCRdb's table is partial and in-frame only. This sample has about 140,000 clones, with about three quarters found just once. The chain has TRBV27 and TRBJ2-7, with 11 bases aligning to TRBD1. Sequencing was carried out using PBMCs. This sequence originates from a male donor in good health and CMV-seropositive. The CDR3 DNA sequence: TGTGCCAGCAGCCCTGGGGACAGGGGGAACTACGAGCAGTACTTC. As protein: CASSPGDRGNYEQYF.